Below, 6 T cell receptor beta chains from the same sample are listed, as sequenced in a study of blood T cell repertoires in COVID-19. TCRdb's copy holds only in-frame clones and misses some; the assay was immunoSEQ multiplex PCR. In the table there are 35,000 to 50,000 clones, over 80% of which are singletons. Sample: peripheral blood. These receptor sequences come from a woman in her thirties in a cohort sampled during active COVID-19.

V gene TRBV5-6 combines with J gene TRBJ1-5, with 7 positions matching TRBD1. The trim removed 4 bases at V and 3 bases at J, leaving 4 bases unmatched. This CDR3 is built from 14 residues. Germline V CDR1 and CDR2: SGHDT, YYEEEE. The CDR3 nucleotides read TGTGCCAGCAGCCCCACAGGGGCCAATCAGCCCCAGCATTTT. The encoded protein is CASSPTGANQPQHF.

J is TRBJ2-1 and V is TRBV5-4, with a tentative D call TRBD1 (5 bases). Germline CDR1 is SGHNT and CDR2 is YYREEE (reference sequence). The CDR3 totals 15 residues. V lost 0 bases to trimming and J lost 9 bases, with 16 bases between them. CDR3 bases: TGTGCCAGCAGCTTGGGAGGCCTAGGGGTCGGTGAGCAGTTCTTC. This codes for CASSLGGLGVGEQFF.

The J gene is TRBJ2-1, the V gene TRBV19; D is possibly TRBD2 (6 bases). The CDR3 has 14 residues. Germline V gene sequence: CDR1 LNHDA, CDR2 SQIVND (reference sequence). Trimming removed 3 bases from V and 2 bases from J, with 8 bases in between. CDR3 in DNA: TGTGCCAGTAGTATTGGGACTGCCTACAATGAGCAGTTCTTC. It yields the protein CASSIGTAYNEQFF.

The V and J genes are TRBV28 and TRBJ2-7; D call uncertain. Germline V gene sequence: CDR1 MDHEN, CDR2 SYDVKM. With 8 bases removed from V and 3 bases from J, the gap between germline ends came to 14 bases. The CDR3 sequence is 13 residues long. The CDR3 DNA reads TGTGCCAGCCGTTCCAGGCAGTACTACGAGCAGTACTTC. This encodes CASRSRQYYEQYF.

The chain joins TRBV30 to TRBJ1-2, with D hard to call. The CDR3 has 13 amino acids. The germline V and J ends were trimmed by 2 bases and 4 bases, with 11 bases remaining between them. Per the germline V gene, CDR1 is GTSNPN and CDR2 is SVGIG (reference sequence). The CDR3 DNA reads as TGTGCCTGGAGTTCGGCAGGCCCCTATGGCTACACCTTC. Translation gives CAWSSAGPYGYTF. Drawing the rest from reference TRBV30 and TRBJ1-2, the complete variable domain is SQTIHQWPATLVQPVGSPLSLECTVEGTSNPNLYWYRQAAGRGLQLLFYSVGIGQISSEVPQNLSASRPQDRQFILSSKKLLLSDSGFYLCAWSSAGPYGYTFGSGTRLTVV.

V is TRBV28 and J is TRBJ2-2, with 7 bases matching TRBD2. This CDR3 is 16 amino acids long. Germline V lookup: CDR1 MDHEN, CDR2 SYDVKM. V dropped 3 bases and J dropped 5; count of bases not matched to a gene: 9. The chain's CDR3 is CASSFIGQAGTGELFF. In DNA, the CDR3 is TGTGCCAGCAGTTTTATCGGCCAAGCGGGAACCGGGGAGCTGTTTTTT.